A selection of T cell receptor beta chains follows, all from one sample in a study of T cells in Graves' hyperthyroidism and ophthalmopathy. TCRdb redid the calling of the multiplex PCR reads with MiXCR, one entry per CDR3 protein. This sample has about 520,000 distinct CDR3 sequences; roughly a quarter occur once, and the top ten carry about 10%. The material sequenced was blood. These receptors were obtained from a woman in her thirties with Graves' ophthalmopathy. CDR3s include the opening cysteine and the closing phenylalanine or tryptophan. Fields, in order: clone size, J gene, V gene, D gene, CDR3 length, CDR3 DNA, CDR3 protein. A D gene is named only where the DNA matches it firmly. Clone size is shown for a subset of rows, as once, few, many or a class of expanded clone.

clone_size: -; j_call: TRBJ1-2; v_call: TRBV7-2; d_call: TRBD1; cdr3_length: 14; cdr3_nt: TGTGCCAGCAGCTTCGTTCAGGGGGCGAGGGGCTACACCTTC; cdr3_aa: CASSFVQGARGYTF
clone_size: -; j_call: TRBJ2-5; v_call: TRBV6-2/TRBV6-3; d_call: -; cdr3_length: 12; cdr3_nt: TGTGCCAGCGGGCAGGGGCTAGAGACCCAGTACTTC; cdr3_aa: CASGQGLETQYF
clone_size: -; j_call: TRBJ2-5; v_call: TRBV7-2; d_call: TRBD2; cdr3_length: 15; cdr3_nt: TGTGCCAGCAGCTTCCAGAGCGGGAGGGAAGAGACCCAGTACTTC; cdr3_aa: CASSFQSGREETQYF
clone_size: many; j_call: TRBJ1-2; v_call: TRBV12-3/TRBV12-4; d_call: -; cdr3_length: 16; cdr3_nt: TGTGCCAGCAGAAATACCCAGGGGAGTAGGCGCTATGGCTACACCTTC; cdr3_aa: CASRNTQGSRRYGYTF
clone_size: many; j_call: TRBJ1-1; v_call: TRBV7-9; d_call: TRBD1; cdr3_length: 15; cdr3_nt: TGTGCCAGCAGCCCTACGACAGGGTTGAGCACTGAAGCTTTCTTT; cdr3_aa: CASSPTTGLSTEAFF
clone_size: many; j_call: TRBJ1-1; v_call: TRBV28; d_call: -; cdr3_length: 15; cdr3_nt: TGTGCCAGCAGTCGGCGAACAGGCGCGGACACTGAAGCTTTCTTT; cdr3_aa: CASSRRTGADTEAFF
clone_size: few; j_call: TRBJ1-2; v_call: TRBV3-1; d_call: TRBD1; cdr3_length: 17; cdr3_nt: TGTGCCAGCAGCCAAGAAATTTTCAGGGGGGAATACTATGGCTACACCTTC; cdr3_aa: CASSQEIFRGEYYGYTF
clone_size: many; j_call: TRBJ1-1; v_call: TRBV7-9; d_call: -; cdr3_length: 13; cdr3_nt: TGTGCCAGCAGCTTACGTTTCGGCACTGAAGCTTTCTTT; cdr3_aa: CASSLRFGTEAFF
clone_size: many; j_call: TRBJ1-1; v_call: TRBV20-1; d_call: -; cdr3_length: 15; cdr3_nt: TGCAGTGCCCAAGGGGTTCTACAACGCAACACTGAAGCTTTCTTT; cdr3_aa: CSAQGVLQRNTEAFF
clone_size: many; j_call: TRBJ1-3; v_call: TRBV20-1; d_call: -; cdr3_length: 15; cdr3_nt: TGCAGTGCTAGAGATTTGGGACTCTCTGGAAACACCATATATTTT; cdr3_aa: CSARDLGLSGNTIYF
clone_size: many; j_call: TRBJ1-2; v_call: TRBV9; d_call: -; cdr3_length: 15; cdr3_nt: TGTGCCAGCAGCGTAGAAGTAGGGTCGGGATTTGGCTACACCTTC; cdr3_aa: CASSVEVGSGFGYTF
clone_size: many; j_call: TRBJ1-1; v_call: TRBV27; d_call: TRBD1; cdr3_length: 15; cdr3_nt: TGTGCCAGCGAACCGGGACAGGGCATGAACACTGAAGCTTTCTTT; cdr3_aa: CASEPGQGMNTEAFF
clone_size: many; j_call: TRBJ2-2; v_call: TRBV6-2/TRBV6-3; d_call: -; cdr3_length: 13; cdr3_nt: TGTGCCAGCAGTTACATCGGGGACGGGGAGCTGTTTTTT; cdr3_aa: CASSYIGDGELFF
clone_size: few; j_call: TRBJ1-5; v_call: TRBV12-3/TRBV12-4; d_call: -; cdr3_length: 15; cdr3_nt: TGTGCCAGCAGTCCCGGGACGATATCCGGCCAGCCCCAGCATTTT; cdr3_aa: CASSPGTISGQPQHF
clone_size: -; j_call: TRBJ2-7; v_call: TRBV27; d_call: -; cdr3_length: 13; cdr3_nt: TGTGCCACCAGGAGGACGGGGGCCTACGAGCAGTACTTC; cdr3_aa: CATRRTGAYEQYF
clone_size: many; j_call: TRBJ1-1; v_call: TRBV18; d_call: -; cdr3_length: 15; cdr3_nt: TGTGCCAGCTCACCACCGAATCCTCGGAACACTGAAGCTTTCTTT; cdr3_aa: CASSPPNPRNTEAFF
clone_size: many; j_call: TRBJ1-2; v_call: TRBV10-3; d_call: -; cdr3_length: 13; cdr3_nt: TGTGCCACCAAGACAGAAACTAACTATGGCTACACCTTC; cdr3_aa: CATKTETNYGYTF
clone_size: many; j_call: TRBJ1-1; v_call: TRBV5-1; d_call: -; cdr3_length: 16; cdr3_nt: TGCGCCAGCAGCTTGGTGGGGGGCAGCATGAACACTGAAGCTTTCTTT; cdr3_aa: CASSLVGGSMNTEAFF
clone_size: -; j_call: TRBJ1-2; v_call: TRBV11-2; d_call: -; cdr3_length: 14; cdr3_nt: TGTGCCAGCAGCCGGGGGGCCCGGCCCTATGGCTACACCTTC; cdr3_aa: CASSRGARPYGYTF
clone_size: -; j_call: TRBJ2-7; v_call: TRBV12-3/TRBV12-4; d_call: TRBD2; cdr3_length: 16; cdr3_nt: TGTGCCAGCAGTTTAACTAGCGGCCGCAGCTCCTACGAGCAGTACTTC; cdr3_aa: CASSLTSGRSSYEQYF
clone_size: -; j_call: TRBJ2-2; v_call: TRBV6-1; d_call: -; cdr3_length: 17; cdr3_nt: TGTGCCAGCAGCAGGGCCTGGGGCGGGACTGGCACCGGGGAGCTGTTTTTT; cdr3_aa: CASSRAWGGTGTGELFF
clone_size: -; j_call: TRBJ1-2; v_call: TRBV28; d_call: TRBD1; cdr3_length: 15; cdr3_nt: TGTGCCAGCAGTTCGCCAGGGGGCGCGGGCTATGGCTACACCTTC; cdr3_aa: CASSSPGGAGYGYTF
clone_size: -; j_call: TRBJ2-2; v_call: TRBV6-1; d_call: -; cdr3_length: 18; cdr3_nt: TGTGCCAGCAGTGAACCACCGTCGACTAGAGCGAACACCGGGGAGCTGTTTTTT; cdr3_aa: CASSEPPSTRANTGELFF